The subject of this entry is one TCR beta chain. The antigen remains undetermined. Method: immunoSEQ multiplex PCR; TCRdb's copy keeps in-frame clones and lacks some. Of about 110,000 clones listed, roughly 90% are singletons. The sample originates from a study of T cell responses to AZD1222 COVID-19 vaccine. Regarding the study as a whole: Dominant CD4 TCR responses targeted spike regions 160-218 and 743-854.

The CDR3 sequence is 17 residues long. Sequenced material: peripheral blood, taken on day 0 of MenACWY control vaccination. This rearrangement joins TRBV21-1 to TRBJ2-1; the tabulated D call, TRBD2, remains unverified against the DNA. TRBV21-1 is flagged as a pseudogene. The sequence was collected from an adult in good health. The CDR3 loop is CASSKEERGGRGNEQFF. In nucleotides, the CDR3 is TGTGCCAGCAGCAAAGAGGAGCGGGGGGGCCGTGGCAATGAGCAGTTCTTC.